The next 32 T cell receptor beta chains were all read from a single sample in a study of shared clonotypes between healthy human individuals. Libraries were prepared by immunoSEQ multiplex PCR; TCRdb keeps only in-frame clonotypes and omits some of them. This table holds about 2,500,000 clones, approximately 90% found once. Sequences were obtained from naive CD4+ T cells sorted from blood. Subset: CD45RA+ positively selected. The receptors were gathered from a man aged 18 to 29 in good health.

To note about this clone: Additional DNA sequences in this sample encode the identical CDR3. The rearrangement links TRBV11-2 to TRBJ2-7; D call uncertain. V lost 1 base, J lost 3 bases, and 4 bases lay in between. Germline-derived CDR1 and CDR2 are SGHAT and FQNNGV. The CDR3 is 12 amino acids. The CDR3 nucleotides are TGTGCCAGCAGCTTAGCCCGCTACGAGCAGTACTTC. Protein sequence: CASSLARYEQYF.

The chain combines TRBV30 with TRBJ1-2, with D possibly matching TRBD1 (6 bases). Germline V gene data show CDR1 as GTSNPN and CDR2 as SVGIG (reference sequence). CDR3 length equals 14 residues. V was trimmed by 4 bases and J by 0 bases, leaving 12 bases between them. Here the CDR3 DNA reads TGTGCCTGGATACAGGGCAAAGCTAACTATGGCTACACCTTC. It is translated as CAWIQGKANYGYTF.

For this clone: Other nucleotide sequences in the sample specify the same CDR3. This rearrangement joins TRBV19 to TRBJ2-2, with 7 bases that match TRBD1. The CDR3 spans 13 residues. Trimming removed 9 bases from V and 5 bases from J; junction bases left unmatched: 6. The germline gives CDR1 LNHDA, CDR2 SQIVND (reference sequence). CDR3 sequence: CASRTGGTGELFF. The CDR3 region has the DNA TGTGCCAGCAGGACAGGCGGGACCGGGGAGCTGTTTTTT.

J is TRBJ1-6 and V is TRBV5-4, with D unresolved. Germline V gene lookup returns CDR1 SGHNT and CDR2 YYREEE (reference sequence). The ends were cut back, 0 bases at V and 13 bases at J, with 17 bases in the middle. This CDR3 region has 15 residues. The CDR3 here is CASSLVANARSPLHF. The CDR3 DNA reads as TGTGCCAGCAGCTTGGTGGCCAACGCGAGGTCGCCCCTCCACTTT.

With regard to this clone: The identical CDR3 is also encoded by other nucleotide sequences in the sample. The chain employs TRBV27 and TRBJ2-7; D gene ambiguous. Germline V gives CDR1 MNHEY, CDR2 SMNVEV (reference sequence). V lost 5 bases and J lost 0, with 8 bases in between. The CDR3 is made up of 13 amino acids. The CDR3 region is CASSPRSSYEQYF. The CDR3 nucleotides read TGTGCCAGCAGTCCCAGGAGCTCCTACGAGCAGTACTTC.

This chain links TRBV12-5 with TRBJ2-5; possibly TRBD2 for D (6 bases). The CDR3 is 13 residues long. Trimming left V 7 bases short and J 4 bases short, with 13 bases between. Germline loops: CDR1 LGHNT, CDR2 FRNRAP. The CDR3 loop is CASAWGDRETQYF. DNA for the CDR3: TGTGCTAGTGCTTGGGGGGACCGAGAGACCCAGTACTTC.

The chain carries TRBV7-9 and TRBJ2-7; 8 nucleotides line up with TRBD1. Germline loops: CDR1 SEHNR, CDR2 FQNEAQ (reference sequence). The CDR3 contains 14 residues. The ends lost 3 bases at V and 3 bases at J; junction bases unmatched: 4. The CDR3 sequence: CASSFQTGDYEQYF. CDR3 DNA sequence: TGTGCCAGCAGCTTTCAGACAGGGGACTACGAGCAGTACTTC.

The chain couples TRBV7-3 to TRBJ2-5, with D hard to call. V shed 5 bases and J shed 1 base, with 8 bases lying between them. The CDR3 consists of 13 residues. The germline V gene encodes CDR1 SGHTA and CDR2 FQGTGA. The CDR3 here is CASSTYLQETQYF. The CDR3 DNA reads TGTGCCAGCAGCACATACCTCCAAGAGACCCAGTACTTC.

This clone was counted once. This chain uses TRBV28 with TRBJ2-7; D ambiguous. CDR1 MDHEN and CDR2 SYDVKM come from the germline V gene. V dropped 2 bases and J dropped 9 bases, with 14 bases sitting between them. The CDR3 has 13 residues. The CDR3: CASSLSPVPGQYF. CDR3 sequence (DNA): TGTGCCAGCAGTTTAAGCCCCGTTCCCGGGCAGTACTTC.

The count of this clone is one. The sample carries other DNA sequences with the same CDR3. CDR3 in amino acids: CASSGLAGNTDTQYF. CDR3 DNA: TGTGCCAGCAGTGGGCTAGCGGGAAACACAGATACGCAGTATTTT. V usage is TRBV2 and J usage is TRBJ2-3, with 9 bases aligning to TRBD2. V lost 4 bases, J lost 2 bases, and 4 bases stayed unmatched. Germline loops: CDR1 SNHLY, CDR2 FYNNEI. The CDR3 has 15 amino acids.

The CDR3 nucleotides read TGTGCCAGAACACCGGACTGCCCCCCAGATACGCAGTATTTT. The encoded protein is CARTPDCPPDTQYF. This chain uses TRBV19 with TRBJ2-3, with a tentative D call TRBD2 (5 bases). The CDR3 is 14 amino acids. V lost 9 bases to trimming and J lost 4 bases, with 17 bases between them. Germline V lookup: CDR1 LNHDA, CDR2 SQIVND (reference sequence).

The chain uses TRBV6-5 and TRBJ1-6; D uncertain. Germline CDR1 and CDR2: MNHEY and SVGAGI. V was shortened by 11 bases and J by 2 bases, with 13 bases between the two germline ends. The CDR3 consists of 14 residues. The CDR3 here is CAVRPVTYNSPLHF. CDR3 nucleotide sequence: TGTGCCGTCCGACCTGTTACCTATAATTCACCCCTCCACTTT.

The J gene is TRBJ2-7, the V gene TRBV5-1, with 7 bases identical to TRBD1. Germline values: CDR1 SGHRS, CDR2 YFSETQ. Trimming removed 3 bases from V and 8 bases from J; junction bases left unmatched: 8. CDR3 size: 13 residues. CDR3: CASSSEGASQQYF. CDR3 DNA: TGCGCCAGCAGCTCCGAGGGGGCTAGCCAGCAGTACTTC.

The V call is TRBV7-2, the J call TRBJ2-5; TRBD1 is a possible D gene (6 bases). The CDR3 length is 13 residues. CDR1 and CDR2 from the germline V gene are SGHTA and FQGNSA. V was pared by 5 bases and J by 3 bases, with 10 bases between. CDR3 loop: CASSRAGEETQYF. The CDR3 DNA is TGTGCCAGCAGCAGAGCAGGGGAAGAGACCCAGTACTTC.

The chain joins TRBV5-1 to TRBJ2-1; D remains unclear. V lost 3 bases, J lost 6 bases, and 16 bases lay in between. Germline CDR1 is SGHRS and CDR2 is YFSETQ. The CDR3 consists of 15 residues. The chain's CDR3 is CASSYLDPWTNEQFF. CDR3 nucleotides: TGCGCCAGCAGCTATTTGGACCCTTGGACCAATGAGCAGTTCTTC.

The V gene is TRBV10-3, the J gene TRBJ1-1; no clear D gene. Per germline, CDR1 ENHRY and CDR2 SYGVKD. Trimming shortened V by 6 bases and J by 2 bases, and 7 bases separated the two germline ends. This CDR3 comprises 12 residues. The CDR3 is CAIRGINTEAFF. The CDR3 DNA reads TGTGCCATCAGGGGGATAAACACTGAAGCTTTCTTT.

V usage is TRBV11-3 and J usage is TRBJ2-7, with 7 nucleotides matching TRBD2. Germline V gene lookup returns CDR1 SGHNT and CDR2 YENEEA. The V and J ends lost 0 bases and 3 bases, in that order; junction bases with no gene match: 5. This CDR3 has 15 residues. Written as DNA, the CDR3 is TGTGCCAGCAGCTTAGATAGCGGGCCAGACTACGAGCAGTACTTC. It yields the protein CASSLDSGPDYEQYF.

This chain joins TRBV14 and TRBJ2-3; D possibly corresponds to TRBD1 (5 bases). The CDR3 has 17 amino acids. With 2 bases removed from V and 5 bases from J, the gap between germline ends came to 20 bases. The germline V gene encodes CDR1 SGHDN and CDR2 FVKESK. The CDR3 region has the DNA TGTGCCAGCAGCCAACGGTTTATCAGGGCCGCGGAAGATACGCAGTATTTT. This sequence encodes CASSQRFIRAAEDTQYF.

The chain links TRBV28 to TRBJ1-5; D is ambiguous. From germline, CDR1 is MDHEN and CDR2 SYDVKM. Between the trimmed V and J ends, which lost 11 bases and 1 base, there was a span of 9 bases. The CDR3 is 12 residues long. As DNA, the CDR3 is TGTGCCGAGCGAGGGAGCAATCAGCCCCAGCATTTT. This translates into CAERGSNQPQHF. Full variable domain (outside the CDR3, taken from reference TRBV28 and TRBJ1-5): DVKVTQSSRYLVKRTGEKVFLECVQDMDHENMFWYRQDPGLGLRLIYFSYDVKMKEKGDIPEGYSVSREKKERFSLILESASTNQTSMYLCAERGSNQPQHFGDGTRLSIL.

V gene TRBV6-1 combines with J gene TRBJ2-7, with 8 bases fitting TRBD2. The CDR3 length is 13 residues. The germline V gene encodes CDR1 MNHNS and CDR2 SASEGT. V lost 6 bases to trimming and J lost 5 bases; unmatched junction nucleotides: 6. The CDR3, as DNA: TGTGCCAGCAGACATGCGGGGGGCGACGAGCAGTACTTC. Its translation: CASRHAGGDEQYF.

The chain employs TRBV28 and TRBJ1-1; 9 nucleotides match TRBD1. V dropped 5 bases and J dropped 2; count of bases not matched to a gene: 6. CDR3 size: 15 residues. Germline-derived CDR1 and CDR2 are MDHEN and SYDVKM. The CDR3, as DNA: TGTGCCAGCAGTGACCCGGGACAGGGCAACACTGAAGCTTTCTTT. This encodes CASSDPGQGNTEAFF.

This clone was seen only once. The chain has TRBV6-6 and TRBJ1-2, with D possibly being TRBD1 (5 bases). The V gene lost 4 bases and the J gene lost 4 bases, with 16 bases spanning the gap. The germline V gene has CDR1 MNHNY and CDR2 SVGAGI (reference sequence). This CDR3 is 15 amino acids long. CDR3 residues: CASSSASAGSYGYTF. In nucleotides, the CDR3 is TGTGCCAGCAGTTCCGCCTCTGCAGGGTCCTATGGCTACACCTTC.

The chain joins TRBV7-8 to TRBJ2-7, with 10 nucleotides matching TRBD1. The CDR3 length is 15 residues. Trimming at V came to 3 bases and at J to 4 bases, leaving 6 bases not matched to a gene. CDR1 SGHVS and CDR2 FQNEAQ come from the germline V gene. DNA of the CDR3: TGTGCCAGCAGCTTCGCGGGACAGGGGTTGTACGAGCAGTACTTC. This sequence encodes CASSFAGQGLYEQYF.

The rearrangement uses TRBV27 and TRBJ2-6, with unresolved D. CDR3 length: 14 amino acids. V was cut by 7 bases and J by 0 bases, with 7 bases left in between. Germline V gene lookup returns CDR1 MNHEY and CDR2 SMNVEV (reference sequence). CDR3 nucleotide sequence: TGTGCCAGCAATAAGGTCTCTGGGGCCAACGTCCTGACTTTC. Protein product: CASNKVSGANVLTF.

Here the CDR3 reads CASSYGSDGGRPLHF. CDR3 coding DNA: TGTGCCAGCAGTTACGGCTCCGATGGGGGGCGCCCCCTCCACTTT. V gene TRBV6-5 combines with J gene TRBJ1-6, with a weak D call TRBD1 (6 bases). Germline CDR1 reads MNHEY; CDR2 reads SVGAGI. The V end was cut by 2 bases, the J end by 13 bases, with 18 bases between. CDR3 length: 15 residues.

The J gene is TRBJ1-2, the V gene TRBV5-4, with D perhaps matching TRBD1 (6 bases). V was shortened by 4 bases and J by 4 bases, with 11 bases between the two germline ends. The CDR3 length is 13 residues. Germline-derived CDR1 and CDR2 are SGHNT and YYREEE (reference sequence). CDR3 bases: TGTGCCAGCAGCATCCCAGGGGTCTATGGCTACACCTTC. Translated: CASSIPGVYGYTF.

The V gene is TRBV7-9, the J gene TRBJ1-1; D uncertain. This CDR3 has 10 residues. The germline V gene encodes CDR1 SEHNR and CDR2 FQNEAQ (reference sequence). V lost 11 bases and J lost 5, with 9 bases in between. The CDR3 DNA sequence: TGTGCCCTGCGTGATACTGAAGCTTTCTTT. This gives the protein CALRDTEAFF.

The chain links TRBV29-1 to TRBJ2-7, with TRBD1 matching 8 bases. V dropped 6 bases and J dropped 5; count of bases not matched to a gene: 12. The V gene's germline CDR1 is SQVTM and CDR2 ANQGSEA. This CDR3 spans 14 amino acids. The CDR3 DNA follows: TGCAGCGTCGGGTGGGGACAGGCGACCAACGAGCAGTACTTC. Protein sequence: CSVGWGQATNEQYF.

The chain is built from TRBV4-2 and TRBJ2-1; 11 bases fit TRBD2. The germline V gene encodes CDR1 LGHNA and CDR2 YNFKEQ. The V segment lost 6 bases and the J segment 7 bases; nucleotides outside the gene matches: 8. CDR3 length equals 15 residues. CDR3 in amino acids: CASSLGSGGGNEQFF. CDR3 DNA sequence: TGTGCCAGCAGTCTGGGTAGCGGGGGGGGTAATGAGCAGTTCTTC.

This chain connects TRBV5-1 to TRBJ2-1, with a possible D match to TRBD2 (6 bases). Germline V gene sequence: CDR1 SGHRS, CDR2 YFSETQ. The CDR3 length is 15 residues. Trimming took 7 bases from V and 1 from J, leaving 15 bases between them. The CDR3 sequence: CASVASVGSYNEQFF. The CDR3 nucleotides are TGCGCCAGCGTCGCTAGCGTAGGATCCTACAATGAGCAGTTCTTC.

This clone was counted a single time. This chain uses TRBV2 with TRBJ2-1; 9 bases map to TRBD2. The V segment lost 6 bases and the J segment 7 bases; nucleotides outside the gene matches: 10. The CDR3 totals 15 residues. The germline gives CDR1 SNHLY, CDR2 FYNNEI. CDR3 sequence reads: CASRGTLAGRNEQFF. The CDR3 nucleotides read TGTGCCAGCAGGGGAACGCTAGCGGGACGGAATGAGCAGTTCTTC.

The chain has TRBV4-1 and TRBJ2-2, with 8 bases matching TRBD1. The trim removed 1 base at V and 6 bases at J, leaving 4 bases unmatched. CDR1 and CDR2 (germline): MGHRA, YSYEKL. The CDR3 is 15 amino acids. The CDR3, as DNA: TGCGCCAGCAGCCAAGCCCAGGGGGCTCCCGGGGAGCTGTTTTTT. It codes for CASSQAQGAPGELFF.